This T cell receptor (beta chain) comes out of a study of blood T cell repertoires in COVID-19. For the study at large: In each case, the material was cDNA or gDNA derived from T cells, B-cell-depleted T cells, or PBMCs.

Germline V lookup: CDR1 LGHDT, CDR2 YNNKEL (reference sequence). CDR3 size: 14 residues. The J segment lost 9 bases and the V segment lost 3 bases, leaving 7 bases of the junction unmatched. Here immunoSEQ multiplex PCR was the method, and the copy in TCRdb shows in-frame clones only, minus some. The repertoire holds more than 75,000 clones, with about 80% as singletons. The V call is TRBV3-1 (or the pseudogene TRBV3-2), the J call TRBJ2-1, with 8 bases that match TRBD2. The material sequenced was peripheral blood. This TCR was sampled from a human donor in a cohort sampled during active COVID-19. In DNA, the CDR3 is TGTGCCAGCAGCCAGCCGGGACTAGTGAGTGAGCAGTTCTTC. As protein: CASSQPGLVSEQFF.